The 21 T cell receptor beta chains listed next were all sequenced from one sample in a study of blood T cell repertoires in COVID-19. Only in-frame clones appear in the TCRdb table, and some are missing; sequencing was by immunoSEQ multiplex PCR. This sample has 75,000 to 100,000 clones, with about 90% found just once. The material sequenced was peripheral blood. The receptor set was obtained from a human donor with acute or convalescent COVID-19. The donor label of this sample is uncertain.

The V and J genes are TRBV2 and TRBJ2-2; TRBD1 aligns across 11 bases. With V trimmed by 11 bases and J by 4 bases, 9 bases remained unmatched. CDR1 and CDR2 from the germline V gene are SNHLY and FYNNEI. The CDR3 runs 15 residues. This chain's CDR3 is CAGSGQGVGTGELFF. CDR3 nucleotide sequence: TGTGCCGGCTCGGGACAGGGGGTCGGCACCGGGGAGCTGTTTTTT.

Only a few counts were recorded for this clone. The chain couples TRBV19 to TRBJ1-5, with 10 nucleotides matching TRBD1. This CDR3 has 15 residues. In germline, CDR1 is LNHDA, CDR2 SQIVND (reference sequence). Losses at the gene ends were 5 bases for V and 5 bases for J; bases not matched to a gene: 6. The CDR3, as DNA: TGTGCCAGTAGTTCCGGGACAGGGGCATATCAGCCCCAGCATTTT. This codes for CASSSGTGAYQPQHF.

In this sample, this clone turned up many times. The V and J genes are TRBV5-1 and TRBJ2-2; D call uncertain. This CDR3 comprises 14 residues. Germline V gene data show CDR1 as SGHRS and CDR2 as YFSETQ. The V and J ends lost 4 bases and 1 base respectively, with 8 bases between them. The CDR3 DNA reads TGCGCCAGCAGCCCTACCGGGAACACCGGGGAGCTGTTTTTT. It encodes CASSPTGNTGELFF.

This chain joins TRBV27 and TRBJ2-7; the match to TRBD2 covers 12 bases. The CDR3 is 15 amino acids. Germline V gene data show CDR1 as MNHEY and CDR2 as SMNVEV (reference sequence). The V and J ends lost 4 bases and 6 bases, in that order; junction bases with no gene match: 7. The CDR3, as DNA: TGTGCCAGCAGTTCCCGGACTAGCGGGGTTCTCGAGCAGTACTTC. Translated: CASSSRTSGVLEQYF.

The rearrangement uses TRBV11-3 and TRBJ1-6, with TRBD1 matching 7 bases. Per germline, CDR1 SGHNT and CDR2 YENEEA. The CDR3 covers 16 residues. V was pared by 6 bases and J by 2 bases, with 7 bases of the junction left unmatched. CDR3 bases: TGTGCCAGCAGAAGGACAGGAATCGCCTATAATTCACCCCTCCACTTT. Protein: CASRRTGIAYNSPLHF.

The CDR3 spells CASSQDLGTGGETQYF. The CDR3 DNA follows: TGCGCCAGCAGCCAAGATCTCGGGACTGGAGGGGAAACCCAGTACTTC. This rearrangement joins TRBV4-3 to TRBJ2-5; a weak D match, TRBD2 (6 bases). Looked up from germline, CDR1 is LGHNA and CDR2 is YSLEER. This CDR3 has 16 amino acids. V lost 0 bases, J lost 8 bases, and 19 bases lay in between.

V usage is TRBV24-1 and J usage is TRBJ1-3, with 8 bases lining up with TRBD1. CDR1 KGHDR and CDR2 SFDVKD come from the germline V gene. V lost 12 bases, J lost 3 bases, and 30 bases stayed unmatched. There are 21 residues in the CDR3. The CDR3, as DNA: TGTGCCGCGTTGGGCTCGAGTCGAGACAGGGGAGACGTGGCTTATGGAAACACCATATATTTT. Translating it yields CAALGSSRDRGDVAYGNTIYF.

The gene calls are TRBV7-8 and TRBJ2-7, with 7 bases fitting TRBD1. CDR3 length: 15 amino acids. The germline gives CDR1 SGHVS, CDR2 FQNEAQ. J gave up 0 bases and V 2 bases, and 4 bases lay outside the gene matches. CDR3 in amino acids: CASSLRDSSSYEQYF. The CDR3 DNA reads TGTGCCAGCAGCTTAAGGGACAGTAGCTCCTACGAGCAGTACTTC. The variable domain in full, with the rest retrieved from reference TRBV7-8 and TRBJ2-7, is GAGVSQSPRYKVAKRGQDVALRCDPISGHVSLFWYQQALGQGPEFLTYFQNEAQLDKSGLPSDRFFAERPEGSVSTLKIQRTQQEDSAVYLCASSLRDSSSYEQYFGPGTRLTVT.

There are a few counts of this clone. This chain links TRBV4-3 with TRBJ1-1; 8 positions match TRBD1. In germline, CDR1 is LGHNA, CDR2 YSLEER. The CDR3 extends over 14 amino acids. With V trimmed by 4 bases and J by 5 bases, 6 bases remained unmatched. CDR3 DNA: TGCGCCAGCAGCCCCTGGACAGGGTGGACTGAAGCTTTCTTT. Its translation is CASSPWTGWTEAFF.

The CDR3 sequence is CASSISSGGNEKLFF. CDR3 in DNA: TGTGCCAGTAGTATATCGTCCGGGGGGAATGAAAAACTGTTTTTT. The gene calls are TRBV19 and TRBJ1-4; a weak D match, TRBD1 (5 bases). Trimming took 2 bases from V and 5 from J, leaving 12 bases between them. Germline lookup yields CDR1 LNHDA and CDR2 SQIVND (reference sequence). The CDR3 spans 15 residues.

The V call is TRBV11-2, the J call TRBJ2-7; unclear D gene. Germline CDR1 and CDR2: SGHAT and FQNNGV. CDR3 length: 12 amino acids. The V gene lost 6 bases and the J gene lost 2 bases, with 8 bases spanning the gap. The CDR3 is CASRGNPYEQYF. The DNA for the CDR3 is TGTGCCAGCAGGGGCAATCCCTACGAGCAGTACTTC.

The V gene is TRBV6-2 or TRBV6-3, the J gene TRBJ1-2; D is perhaps TRBD1 (6 bases). Germline-derived CDR1 and CDR2 are MNHEY and SVGEGT. The CDR3 spans 16 residues. V lost 2 bases and J lost 1, with 14 bases in between. The CDR3 sequence is CASSYPWDTLNYGYTF. The CDR3 DNA reads TGTGCCAGCAGTTACCCCTGGGACACCCTTAACTATGGCTACACCTTC.

This sequence joins TRBV9 and TRBJ2-2, with 8 bases identical to TRBD1. V was clipped by 0 bases and J by 7 bases; unmatched bases: 8. The CDR3 loop spans 16 amino acids. The germline V gene encodes CDR1 SGDLS and CDR2 YYNGEE. CDR3 DNA: TGTGCCAGCAGCGTAGGGGCAGGGGGCGTTCACGGGGAGCTGTTTTTT. Amino acid sequence: CASSVGAGGVHGELFF.

This chain links TRBV11-2 with TRBJ1-2; 7 nucleotides agree with TRBD1. This CDR3 has 13 amino acids. CDR1 and CDR2 (germline): SGHAT, FQNNGV. Trimming at V came to 4 bases and at J to 5 bases, leaving 4 bases not matched to a gene. Written as DNA, the CDR3 is TGTGCCAGCAGCTCGGGACAGTTTTATGGCTACACCTTC. This sequence encodes CASSSGQFYGYTF.

The chain recombines TRBV13 with TRBJ2-5; 12 bases are a match to TRBD1. The CDR3 runs 16 residues. V lost 4 bases, J lost 1 base, and 4 bases stayed unmatched. The germline V gene has CDR1 PRHDT and CDR2 FYEKMQ (reference sequence). The CDR3 region is CASSSRDRGRQETQYF. CDR3 bases: TGTGCCAGCAGCTCCCGGGACAGGGGGCGCCAAGAGACCCAGTACTTC.

V usage is TRBV23-1 and J usage is TRBJ2-1, with 9 bases aligning to TRBD1. TRBV23-1 is flagged as an ORF with uncertain function. The CDR3 loop spans 12 amino acids. V shed 4 bases, J shed 13 bases, and the junction held 5 bases outside the gene matches. The CDR3 region is CASSRAQGAQFF. The CDR3 nucleotides are TGCGCCAGCAGTCGCGCACAGGGGGCTCAGTTCTTC.

The V gene is TRBV7-8, the J gene TRBJ2-3, with D possibly being TRBD2 (6 bases). The length of the CDR3 is 12 residues. Trimming removed 5 bases at V and 6 bases at J, with 9 bases between. Germline V gene data show CDR1 as SGHVS and CDR2 as FQNEAQ. The CDR3 DNA reads TGTGCCAGCAGCCGGGGGAGGGATACGCAGTATTTT. Its protein is CASSRGRDTQYF.

This clone was seen more than once but under ten times. J is TRBJ1-1 and V is TRBV3-1 (or the pseudogene TRBV3-2); no clear D gene. The CDR3 sequence is 13 residues long. CDR1 is LGHDT, CDR2 YNNKEL, per germline (reference sequence). V lost 4 bases to trimming and J lost 13 bases, with 19 bases between them. The CDR3 reads CASSPYTRRFVFF. CDR3 sequence (DNA): TGTGCCAGCAGCCCTTATACCAGGCGATTTGTTTTCTTT.

J is TRBJ1-2 and V is TRBV9; the D gene is possibly TRBD1 (5 bases). V gave up 0 bases and J gave up 4 bases, with 7 bases separating them. This CDR3 is 13 amino acids long. The germline CDR1 and CDR2 sequences are SGDLS and YYNGEE. CDR3 protein: CASSVGQGYGYTF. The DNA for the CDR3 is TGTGCCAGCAGCGTAGGTCAGGGCTATGGCTACACCTTC.

This clone was detected a few times. The chain carries TRBV28 and TRBJ1-5; D may be TRBD1 (6 bases). Germline CDR1 is MDHEN and CDR2 is SYDVKM. The CDR3 length is 14 residues. Trimming took off 6 bases at V and 3 bases at J, with 12 bases between the two ends. For the CDR3, the DNA is TGTGCCAGCAGGATGGGGGGGCCCAATCAGCCCCAGCATTTT. The encoded protein is CASRMGGPNQPQHF.

The gene calls are TRBV4-1 and TRBJ1-4; TRBD1 aligns across 8 bases. This CDR3 has 15 residues. Germline V lookup: CDR1 MGHRA, CDR2 YSYEKL. V dropped 1 base and J dropped 7; count of bases not matched to a gene: 5. The CDR3, as DNA: TGCGCCAGCAGCCAAGGGGCAGGGGGCGGTGAAAAACTGTTTTTT. The encoded protein is CASSQGAGGGEKLFF.